The 17 T cell receptor beta chains reported below all come from one sample, sequenced in a study of cytomegalovirus exposure and HLA in healthy donors. Amplification used 60 Vbeta primers and 13 Jbeta primers. Clones were sequenced by immunoSEQ multiplex PCR, and TCRdb holds only the in-frame ones, with some missing. The sample contains some 110,000 clones, over 9% of which appear only once. The sample was PBMCs. These receptors were taken from a man aged 40-49 years in good health and CMV-seropositive.

This clone was recorded a few times. J is TRBJ2-5 and V is TRBV30; D not resolved. This CDR3 has 11 amino acids. V gave up 0 bases and J gave up 5 bases, with 4 bases separating them. Germline V gene sequence: CDR1 GTSNPN, CDR2 SVGIG (reference sequence). CDR3 region: CAWSVRETQYF. The CDR3 DNA follows: TGTGCCTGGAGTGTTCGGGAGACCCAGTACTTC.

The V gene is TRBV5-4, the J gene TRBJ1-2, with TRBD1 identical over 10 bases. CDR1 is SGHNT and CDR2 is YYREEE in the germline V gene (reference sequence). Trimming took 4 bases from V and 6 from J; bases not matched to a gene: 6. The CDR3 is made up of 14 amino acids. The CDR3 sequence: CASSPWTGGHGYTF. The CDR3 bases are TGTGCCAGCAGCCCGTGGACAGGGGGGCATGGCTACACCTTC.

The table lists this clone with a few counts. V usage is TRBV28 and J usage is TRBJ2-1; D is possibly TRBD2 (6 bases). The V end lost 2 bases, the J end lost 0 bases, and 14 bases lay between the germline ends. Germline V gene data show CDR1 as MDHEN and CDR2 as SYDVKM. CDR3 length: 17 amino acids. CDR3 in amino acids: CASSLQTRSVSYNEQFF. CDR3 nucleotides: TGTGCCAGCAGTTTACAGACTAGGTCTGTCTCCTACAATGAGCAGTTCTTC.

This clone was seen more than once but under ten times. The genes are TRBV10-2 and TRBJ2-5; 10 bases align to TRBD2. V trimming: 7 bases; J trimming: 5 bases; junction bases outside the gene matches: 10. This CDR3 has 15 residues. CDR1 WSHSY and CDR2 SAAADI come from the germline V gene. The CDR3 DNA follows: TGCGCCAGCACTGGACTAGCGGAGGGCCTGGAGACCCAGTACTTC. It is translated as CASTGLAEGLETQYF.

This clone was found a few times. This chain connects TRBV5-6 to TRBJ2-2; the match to TRBD2 covers 9 bases. The CDR3 is made up of 15 amino acids. Germline V gene sequence: CDR1 SGHDT, CDR2 YYEEEE. The ends lost 1 base at V and 5 bases at J; junction bases unmatched: 3. CDR3 protein: CASSLSGRSTGELFF. The CDR3 nucleotides read TGTGCCAGCAGCTTGAGCGGGAGGAGTACCGGGGAGCTGTTTTTT.

This clone was observed a few times. The rearrangement joins TRBV11-2 to TRBJ2-2, with 9 positions matching TRBD2. Germline V lookup: CDR1 SGHAT, CDR2 FQNNGV. J gave up 4 bases and V 5 bases, and 8 bases lay outside the gene matches. CDR3 length: 16 amino acids. CDR3 bases: TGTGCCAGCAGCCCGACTAGCGGAGGGGTCACCGGGGAGCTGTTTTTT. Translation: CASSPTSGGVTGELFF.

This chain connects TRBV15 to TRBJ2-5; D gene uncertain. The better agreement between TRBJ2-7 and the DNA end casts doubt on the J call. Looked up from germline, CDR1 is LNHNV and CDR2 is YYDKDF (reference sequence). The CDR3 runs to 12 residues. As DNA, the CDR3 is TGTGCCACCAGCAGAGACCGCTACGAGCAGTACTTC. It encodes CATSRDRYEQYF.

This sequence joins TRBV5-1 and TRBJ1-3, with D hard to call. Deletions cut 0 bases from V and 0 bases from J, with 7 bases between. The V gene's germline CDR1 is SGHRS and CDR2 YFSETQ. The CDR3 extends over 15 amino acids. The CDR3 loop reads CASSLDSVSGNTIYF. For the CDR3, the DNA is TGCGCCAGCAGCTTGGACTCGGTCTCTGGAAACACCATATATTTT. The variable domain in full, with the rest retrieved from reference TRBV5-1 and TRBJ1-3, is KAGVTQTPRYLIKTRGQQVTLSCSPISGHRSVSWYQQTPGQGLQFLFEYFSETQRNKGNFPGRFSGRQFSNSRSEMNVSTLELGDSALYLCASSLDSVSGNTIYFGEGSWLTVV.

In its sample, this clone was seen a few times. The chain recombines TRBV11-3 with TRBJ2-7; D unclear. The CDR3 spans 12 residues. Germline V CDR1 and CDR2: SGHNT, YENEEA. V was shortened by 4 bases and J by 3 bases, with 7 bases between the two germline ends. The CDR3 sequence is CASSSIYYEQYF. CDR3 DNA: TGTGCCAGCAGCTCGATCTACTACGAGCAGTACTTC.

The genes are TRBV7-3 and TRBJ2-2; D gene uncertain. V was shortened by 5 bases and J by 1 base, with 11 bases between the two germline ends. This CDR3 spans 15 amino acids. CDR1 SGHTA and CDR2 FQGTGA come from the germline V gene. The CDR3 region is CASSPVSGNTGELFF. The DNA of the CDR3 is TGTGCCAGCAGCCCCGTATCCGGGAACACCGGGGAGCTGTTTTTT.

This clone has just a few counts. CDR3 loop: CASSSLRSRTYEQYF. In nucleotides, the CDR3 is TGTGCCAGCAGCTCTTTACGGAGCCGAACCTACGAGCAGTACTTC. The chain uses TRBV11-2 and TRBJ2-7; D is ambiguous. The CDR3 length is 15 residues. Germline V CDR1 and CDR2: SGHAT, FQNNGV. The V and J ends lost 4 bases and 2 bases respectively, with 15 bases between them.

This clone was counted between two and nine times. The gene calls are TRBV2 and TRBJ1-2; TRBD1 matches 10 bases. CDR3 length: 13 amino acids. V lost 9 bases, J lost 5 bases, and 6 bases stayed unmatched. Per germline, CDR1 SNHLY and CDR2 FYNNEI. The CDR3 is CAREGQGSYGYTF. The CDR3 DNA reads TGTGCCAGAGAGGGACAGGGGTCTTATGGCTACACCTTC. Full variable domain (outside the CDR3, taken from reference TRBV2 and TRBJ1-2): EPEVTQTPSHQVTQMGQEVILRCVPISNHLYFYWYRQILGQKVEFLVSFYNNEISEKSEIFDDQFSVERPDGSNFTLKIRSTKLEDSAMYFCAREGQGSYGYTFGSGTRLTVV.

A few counts support this clone. The chain links TRBV6-6 to TRBJ1-2; D perhaps matches TRBD1 (6 bases). The germline V gene encodes CDR1 MNHNY and CDR2 SVGAGI (reference sequence). Trimming cost V 8 bases and J 10 bases, with 29 bases left between them. The CDR3 length is 16 residues. CDR3 in DNA: TGTGCCAGCCGCCCCTCTCAGGGGACCCCTCGCGAGGTCTACACCTTC. It yields the protein CASRPSQGTPREVYTF.

The CDR3 DNA sequence: TGTGCCAGCAGGGGGGACGGACAGTCGAACACTGAAGCTTTCTTT. It is translated as CASRGDGQSNTEAFF. J is TRBJ1-1 and V is TRBV2, with a tentative D call TRBD1 (6 bases). The V gene lost 6 bases and the J gene lost 1 base, with 15 bases spanning the gap. This CDR3 has 15 amino acids. The germline CDR1 and CDR2 sequences are SNHLY and FYNNEI.

A few counts support this clone. A read error may produce the germline difference seen at one junction end. For the CDR3, the DNA is TGTGCCAGCAGTTTGGCCAAAACAGGTACGCAGTATTTT. This gives the protein CASSLAKTGTQYF. This chain links TRBV28 with TRBJ2-3; tentatively, D is TRBD1 (5 bases). The CDR3 contains 13 residues. Germline V gives CDR1 MDHEN, CDR2 SYDVKM.

The chain combines TRBV6-5 with TRBJ1-2; TRBD1 agrees at 8 bases. V shed 6 bases and J 0 bases; nucleotides not matched to a gene: 6. This CDR3 region has 15 residues. Germline CDR1 reads MNHEY; CDR2 reads SVGAGI. CDR3 loop: CASRVTGDPNYGYTF. In DNA, the CDR3 is TGTGCCAGCAGGGTGACAGGGGACCCTAACTATGGCTACACCTTC.

This clone was seen a few times. This chain uses TRBV29-1 with TRBJ1-2, with D uncertain. V was trimmed by 4 bases and J by 4 bases, leaving 10 bases between them. This CDR3 has 12 amino acids. The germline CDR1 and CDR2 sequences are SQVTM and ANQGSEA. CDR3 bases: TGCAGCGTTGTGGAGGGTTCCTATGGCTACACCTTC. The encoded protein is CSVVEGSYGYTF.